This T cell receptor beta chain derives from a study of naive and memory T cell subsets. The study, taken as a whole, reports: In naive cells, over 85% of TCR sequences were seen only once. Naive repertoires, especially CD8, held a few larger clonotypes, possibly memory cells re-expressing CD45RA.

CDR3 length: 15 amino acids. V was clipped by 2 bases and J by 6 bases; unmatched bases: 9. Germline V CDR1 and CDR2: MNHEY, SMNVEV (reference sequence). This clonotype has a count of ten or more. What it binds is unknown. An equimolar mix of two oligonucleotides served as the beta constant-region primer for TRBC1 and TRBC2. The ligated cDNA underwent four PCR rounds using SP2 and nested alpha and beta constant-region primers. In TCRdb, the UMI-ligation and nested PCR reads were re-called with MiXCR into one record per CDR3 protein. The sample consists of more than 120,000 distinct CDR3 sequences, approximately 20% of them appearing once.

The sequencing sample was made of naive CD8+ T cells from blood. The chain carries TRBV27 and TRBJ1-1, with 7 bases lining up with TRBD1. This TCR derives from a human donor in good health. This CDR3 is CASSLTQGEMPEAFF. In nucleotides, the CDR3 is TGTGCCAGCAGTTTAACCCAGGGGGAGATGCCTGAAGCTTTCTTT.